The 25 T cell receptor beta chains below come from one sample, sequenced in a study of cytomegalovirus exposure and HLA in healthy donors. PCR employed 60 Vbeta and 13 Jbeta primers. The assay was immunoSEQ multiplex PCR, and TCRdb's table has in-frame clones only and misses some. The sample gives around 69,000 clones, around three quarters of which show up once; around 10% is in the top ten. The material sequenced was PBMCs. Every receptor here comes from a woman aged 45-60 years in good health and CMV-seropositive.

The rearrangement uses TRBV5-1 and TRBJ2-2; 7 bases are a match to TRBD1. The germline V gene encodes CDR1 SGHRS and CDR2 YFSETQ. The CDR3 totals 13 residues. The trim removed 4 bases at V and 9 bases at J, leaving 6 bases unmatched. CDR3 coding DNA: TGCGCCAGCAGCAGGGACAGCCCTCGGGAGCTGTTTTTT. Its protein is CASSRDSPRELFF.

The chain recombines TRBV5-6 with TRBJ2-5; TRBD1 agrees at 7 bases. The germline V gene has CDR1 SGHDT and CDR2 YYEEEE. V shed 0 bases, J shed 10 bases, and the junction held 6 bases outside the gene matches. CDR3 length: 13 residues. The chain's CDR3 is CASSLATGADQYF. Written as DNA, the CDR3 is TGTGCCAGCAGCTTGGCTACAGGGGCGGACCAGTACTTC.

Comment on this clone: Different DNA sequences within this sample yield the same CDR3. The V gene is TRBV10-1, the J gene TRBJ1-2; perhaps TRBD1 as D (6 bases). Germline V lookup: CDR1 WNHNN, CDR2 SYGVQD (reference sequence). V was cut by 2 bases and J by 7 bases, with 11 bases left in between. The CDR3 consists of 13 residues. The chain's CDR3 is CASSESGGIGYTF. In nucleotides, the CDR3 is TGCGCCAGCAGTGAGAGCGGGGGCATTGGCTACACCTTC.

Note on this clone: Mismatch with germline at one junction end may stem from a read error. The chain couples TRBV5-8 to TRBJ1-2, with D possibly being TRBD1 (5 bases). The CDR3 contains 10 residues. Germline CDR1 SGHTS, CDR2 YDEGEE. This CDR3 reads CASSLKWGFF. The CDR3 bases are TGTGCCAGCAGCTTAAAGTGGGGCTTTTTC.

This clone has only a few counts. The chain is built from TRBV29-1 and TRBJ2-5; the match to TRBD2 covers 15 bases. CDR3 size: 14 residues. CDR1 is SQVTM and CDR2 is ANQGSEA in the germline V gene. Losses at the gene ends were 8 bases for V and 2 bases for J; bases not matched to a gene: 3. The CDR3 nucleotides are TGCAGCATCGGACTAGCGGGGGGGCAAGAGACCCAGTACTTC. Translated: CSIGLAGGQETQYF.

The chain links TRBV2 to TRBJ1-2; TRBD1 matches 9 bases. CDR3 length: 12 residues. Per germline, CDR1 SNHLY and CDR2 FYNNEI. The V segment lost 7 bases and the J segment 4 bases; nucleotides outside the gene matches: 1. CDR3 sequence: CASTTGGYGYTF. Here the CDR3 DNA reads TGTGCCAGCACGACAGGGGGCTATGGCTACACCTTC.

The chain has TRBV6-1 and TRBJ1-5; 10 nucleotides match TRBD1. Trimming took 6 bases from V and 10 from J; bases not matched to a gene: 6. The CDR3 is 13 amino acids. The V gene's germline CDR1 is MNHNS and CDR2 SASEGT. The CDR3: CASSGTGAIPQHF. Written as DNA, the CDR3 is TGTGCCAGCAGCGGGACAGGGGCTATTCCCCAGCATTTT.

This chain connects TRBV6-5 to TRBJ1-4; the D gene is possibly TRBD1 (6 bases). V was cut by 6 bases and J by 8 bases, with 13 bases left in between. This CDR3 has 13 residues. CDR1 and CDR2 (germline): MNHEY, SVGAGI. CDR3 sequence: CASRESGVEKLFF. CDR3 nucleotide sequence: TGTGCCAGCAGAGAATCAGGGGTCGAAAAACTGTTTTTT.

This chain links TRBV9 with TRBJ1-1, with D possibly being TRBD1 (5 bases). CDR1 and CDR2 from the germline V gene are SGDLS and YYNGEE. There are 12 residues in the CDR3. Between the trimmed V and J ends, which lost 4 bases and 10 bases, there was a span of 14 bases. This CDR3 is CASSPVMGGAFF. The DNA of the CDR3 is TGTGCCAGCAGCCCCGTGATGGGGGGAGCTTTCTTT.

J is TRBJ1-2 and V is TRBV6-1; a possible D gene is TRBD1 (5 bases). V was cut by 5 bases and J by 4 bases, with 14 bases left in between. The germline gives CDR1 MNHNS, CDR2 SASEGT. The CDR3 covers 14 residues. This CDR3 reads CASSSGTESYGYTF. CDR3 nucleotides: TGTGCCAGCAGTTCCGGGACTGAAAGCTATGGCTACACCTTC.

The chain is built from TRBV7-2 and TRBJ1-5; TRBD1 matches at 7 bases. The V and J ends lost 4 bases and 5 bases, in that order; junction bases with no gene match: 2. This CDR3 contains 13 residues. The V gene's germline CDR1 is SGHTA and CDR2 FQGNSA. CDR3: CASSSQGDQPQHF. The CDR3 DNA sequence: TGTGCCAGCAGCTCCCAGGGGGATCAGCCCCAGCATTTT.

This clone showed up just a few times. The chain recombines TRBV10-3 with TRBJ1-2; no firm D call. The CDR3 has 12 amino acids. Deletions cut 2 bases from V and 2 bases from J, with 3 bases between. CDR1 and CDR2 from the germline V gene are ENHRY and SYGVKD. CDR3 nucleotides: TGTGCCATCAGTGAGCTCAACTATGGCTACACCTTC. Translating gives CAISELNYGYTF.

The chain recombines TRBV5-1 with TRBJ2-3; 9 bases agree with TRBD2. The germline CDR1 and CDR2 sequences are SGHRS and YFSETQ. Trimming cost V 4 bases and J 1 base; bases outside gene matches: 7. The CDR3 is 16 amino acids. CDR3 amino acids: CASSPGSSGGTDTQYF. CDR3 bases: TGCGCCAGCAGCCCGGGCTCTAGCGGGGGCACAGATACGCAGTATTTT.

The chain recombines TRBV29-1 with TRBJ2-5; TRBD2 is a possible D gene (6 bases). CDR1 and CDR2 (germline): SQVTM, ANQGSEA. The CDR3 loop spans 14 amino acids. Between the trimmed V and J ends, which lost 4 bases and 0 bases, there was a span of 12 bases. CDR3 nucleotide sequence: TGCAGCGTTGTTTACGGGGGTAACCAAGAGACCCAGTACTTC. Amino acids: CSVVYGGNQETQYF.

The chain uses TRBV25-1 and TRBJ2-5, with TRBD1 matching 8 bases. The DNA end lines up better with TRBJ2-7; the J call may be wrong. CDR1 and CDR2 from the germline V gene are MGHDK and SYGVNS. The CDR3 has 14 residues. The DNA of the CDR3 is TGTGCCAGCAGTGAAGACAGGGGAGCCTACGAGCAGTACTTC. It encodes CASSEDRGAYEQYF.

CDR3: CASSEQGDDGYTF. The CDR3 region has the DNA TGTGCCAGCAGTGAACAAGGGGATGATGGCTACACCTTC. J is TRBJ1-2 and V is TRBV2; TRBD1 is a possible D gene (5 bases). From germline, CDR1 is SNHLY and CDR2 FYNNEI. Trimming took off 2 bases at V and 6 bases at J, with 10 bases between the two ends. The CDR3 extends over 13 amino acids.

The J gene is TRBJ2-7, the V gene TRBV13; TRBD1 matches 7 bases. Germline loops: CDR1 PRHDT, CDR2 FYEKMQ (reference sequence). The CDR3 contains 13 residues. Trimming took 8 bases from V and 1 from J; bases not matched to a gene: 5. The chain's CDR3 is CASGDRESYEQYF. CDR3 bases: TGTGCCAGCGGAGACAGGGAGTCCTACGAGCAGTACTTC.

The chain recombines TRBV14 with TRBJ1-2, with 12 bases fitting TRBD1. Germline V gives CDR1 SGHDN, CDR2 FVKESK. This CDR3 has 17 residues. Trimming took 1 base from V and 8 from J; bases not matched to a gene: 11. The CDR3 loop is CASSQVHPGQGAGGYTF. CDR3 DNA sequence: TGTGCCAGCAGCCAAGTTCATCCGGGACAGGGGGCGGGAGGCTACACCTTC.

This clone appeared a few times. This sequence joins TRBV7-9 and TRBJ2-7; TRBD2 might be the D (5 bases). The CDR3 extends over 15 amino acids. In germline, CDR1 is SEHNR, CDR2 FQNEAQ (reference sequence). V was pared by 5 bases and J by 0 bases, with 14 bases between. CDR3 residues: CASSPLMGSSYEQYF. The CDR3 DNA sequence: TGTGCCAGCAGCCCCCTAATGGGGAGCTCCTACGAGCAGTACTTC.

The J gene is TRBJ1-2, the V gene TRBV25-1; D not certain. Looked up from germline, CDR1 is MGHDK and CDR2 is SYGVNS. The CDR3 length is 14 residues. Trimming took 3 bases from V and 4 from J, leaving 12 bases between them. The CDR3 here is CASSDYPDTYGYTF. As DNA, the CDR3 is TGTGCCAGCAGTGACTACCCAGACACCTATGGCTACACCTTC.

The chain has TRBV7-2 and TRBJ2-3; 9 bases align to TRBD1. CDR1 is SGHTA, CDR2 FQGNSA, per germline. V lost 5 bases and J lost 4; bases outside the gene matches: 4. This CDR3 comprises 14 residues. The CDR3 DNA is TGTGCCAGCAGCGCGGGACAGGGCGCAGATACGCAGTATTTT. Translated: CASSAGQGADTQYF.

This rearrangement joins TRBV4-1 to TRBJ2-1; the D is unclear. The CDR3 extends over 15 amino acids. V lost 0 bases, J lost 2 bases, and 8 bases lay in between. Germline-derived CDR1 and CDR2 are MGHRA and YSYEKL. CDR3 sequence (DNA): TGCGCCAGCAGCCAAGAATTGGGCACCTACAATGAGCAGTTCTTC. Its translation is CASSQELGTYNEQFF.

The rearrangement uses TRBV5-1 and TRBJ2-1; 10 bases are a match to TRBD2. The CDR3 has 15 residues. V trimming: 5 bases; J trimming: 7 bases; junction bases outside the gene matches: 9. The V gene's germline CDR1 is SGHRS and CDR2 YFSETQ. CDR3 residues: CASSSSLAGENEQFF. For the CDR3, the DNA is TGCGCCAGCAGTTCAAGCCTAGCGGGGGAGAATGAGCAGTTCTTC.

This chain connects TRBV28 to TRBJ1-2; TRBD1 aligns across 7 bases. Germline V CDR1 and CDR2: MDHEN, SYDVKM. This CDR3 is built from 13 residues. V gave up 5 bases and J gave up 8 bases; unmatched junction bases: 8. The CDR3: CASSPNRGSGYTF. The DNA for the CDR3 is TGTGCCAGCAGTCCGAACAGGGGATCCGGCTACACCTTC.

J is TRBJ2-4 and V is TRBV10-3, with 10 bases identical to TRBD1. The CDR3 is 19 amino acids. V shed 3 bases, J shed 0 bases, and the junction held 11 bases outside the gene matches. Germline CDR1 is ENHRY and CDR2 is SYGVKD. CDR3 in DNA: TGTGCCATCAGTGAAACTGGGACAGGGGTCTACGTAGCCAAAAACATTCAGTACTTC. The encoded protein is CAISETGTGVYVAKNIQYF.